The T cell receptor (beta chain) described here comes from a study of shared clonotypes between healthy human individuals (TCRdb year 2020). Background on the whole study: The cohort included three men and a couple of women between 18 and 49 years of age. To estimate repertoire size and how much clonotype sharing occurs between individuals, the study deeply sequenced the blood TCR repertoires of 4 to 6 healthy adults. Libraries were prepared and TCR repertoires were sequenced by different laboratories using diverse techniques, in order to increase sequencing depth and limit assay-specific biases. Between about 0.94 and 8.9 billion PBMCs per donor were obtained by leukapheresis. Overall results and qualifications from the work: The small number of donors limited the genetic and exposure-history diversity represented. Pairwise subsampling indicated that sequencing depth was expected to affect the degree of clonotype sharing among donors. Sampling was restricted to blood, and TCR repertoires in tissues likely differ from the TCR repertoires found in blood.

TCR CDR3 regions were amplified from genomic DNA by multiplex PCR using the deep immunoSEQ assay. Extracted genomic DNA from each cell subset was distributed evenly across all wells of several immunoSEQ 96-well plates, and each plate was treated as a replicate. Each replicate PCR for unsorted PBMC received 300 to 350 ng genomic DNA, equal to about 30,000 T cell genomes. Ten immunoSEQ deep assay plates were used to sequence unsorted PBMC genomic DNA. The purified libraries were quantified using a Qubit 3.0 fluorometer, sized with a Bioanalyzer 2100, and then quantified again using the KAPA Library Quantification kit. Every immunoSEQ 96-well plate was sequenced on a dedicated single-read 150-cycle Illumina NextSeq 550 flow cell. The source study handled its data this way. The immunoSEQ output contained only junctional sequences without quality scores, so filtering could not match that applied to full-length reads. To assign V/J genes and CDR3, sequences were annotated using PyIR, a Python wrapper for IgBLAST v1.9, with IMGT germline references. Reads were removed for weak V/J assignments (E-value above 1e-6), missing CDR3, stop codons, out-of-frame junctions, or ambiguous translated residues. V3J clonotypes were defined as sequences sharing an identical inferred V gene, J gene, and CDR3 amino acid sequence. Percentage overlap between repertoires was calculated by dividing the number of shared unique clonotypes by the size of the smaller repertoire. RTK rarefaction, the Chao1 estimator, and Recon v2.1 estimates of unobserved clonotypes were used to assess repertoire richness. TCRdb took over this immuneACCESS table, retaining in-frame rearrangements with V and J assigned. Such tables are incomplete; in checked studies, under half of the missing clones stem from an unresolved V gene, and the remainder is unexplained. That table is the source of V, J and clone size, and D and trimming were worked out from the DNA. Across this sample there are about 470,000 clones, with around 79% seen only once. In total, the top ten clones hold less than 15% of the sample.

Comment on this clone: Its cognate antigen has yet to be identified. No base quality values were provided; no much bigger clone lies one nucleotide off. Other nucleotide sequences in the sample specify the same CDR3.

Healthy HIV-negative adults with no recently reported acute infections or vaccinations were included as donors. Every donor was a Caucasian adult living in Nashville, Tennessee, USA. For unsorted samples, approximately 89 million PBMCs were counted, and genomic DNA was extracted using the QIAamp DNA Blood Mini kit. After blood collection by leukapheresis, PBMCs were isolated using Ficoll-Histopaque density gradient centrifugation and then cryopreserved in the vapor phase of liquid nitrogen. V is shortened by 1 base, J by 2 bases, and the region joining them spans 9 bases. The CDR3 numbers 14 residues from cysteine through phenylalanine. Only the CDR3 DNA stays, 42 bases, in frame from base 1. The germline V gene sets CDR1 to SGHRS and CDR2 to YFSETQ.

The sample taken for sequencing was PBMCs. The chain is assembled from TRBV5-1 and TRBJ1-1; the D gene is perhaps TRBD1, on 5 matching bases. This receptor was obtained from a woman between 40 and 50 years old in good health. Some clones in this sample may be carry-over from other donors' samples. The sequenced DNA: TGCGCCAGCAGCTTGCAGGGTCCAAACACTGAAGCTTTCTTT. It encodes CASSLQGPNTEAFF. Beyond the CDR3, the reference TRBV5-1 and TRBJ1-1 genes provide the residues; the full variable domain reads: KAGVTQTPRYLIKTRGQQVTLSCSPISGHRSVSWYQQTPGQGLQFLFEYFSETQRNKGNFPGRFSGRQFSNSRSEMNVSTLELGDSALYLCASSLQGPNTEAFFGQGTRLTVV.